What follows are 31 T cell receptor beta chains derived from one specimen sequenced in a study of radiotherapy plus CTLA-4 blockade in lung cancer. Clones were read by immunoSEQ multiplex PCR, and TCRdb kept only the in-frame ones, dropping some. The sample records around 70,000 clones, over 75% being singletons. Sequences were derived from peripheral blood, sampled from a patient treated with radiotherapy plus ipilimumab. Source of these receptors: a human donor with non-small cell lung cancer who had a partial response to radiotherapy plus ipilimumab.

The DNA for the CDR3 is TGTGCCAGCAGTTTAAAAGGAACAGGGGTATCCTACGAGCAGTACTTC. This translates into CASSLKGTGVSYEQYF. The rearrangement joins TRBV27 to TRBJ2-7; TRBD1 aligns across 7 bases. This CDR3 spans 16 amino acids. Germline values: CDR1 MNHEY, CDR2 SMNVEV (reference sequence). The ends lost 2 bases at V and 1 base at J; junction bases unmatched: 8.

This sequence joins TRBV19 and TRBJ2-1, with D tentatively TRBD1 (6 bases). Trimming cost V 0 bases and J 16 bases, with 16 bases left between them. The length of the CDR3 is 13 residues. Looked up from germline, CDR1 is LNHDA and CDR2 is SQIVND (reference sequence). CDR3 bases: TGTGCCAGTAGTATAGATCCCGGGACAAGGGAATTCTTC. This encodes CASSIDPGTREFF.

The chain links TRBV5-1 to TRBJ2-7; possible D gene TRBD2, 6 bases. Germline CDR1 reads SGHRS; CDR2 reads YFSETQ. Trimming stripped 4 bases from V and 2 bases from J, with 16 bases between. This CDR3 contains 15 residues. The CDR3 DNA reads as TGCGCCAGCAGCGCTACGGGACTCCGAACCTACGAGCAGTACTTC. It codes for CASSATGLRTYEQYF. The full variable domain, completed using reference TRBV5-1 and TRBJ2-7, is KAGVTQTPRYLIKTRGQQVTLSCSPISGHRSVSWYQQTPGQGLQFLFEYFSETQRNKGNFPGRFSGRQFSNSRSEMNVSTLELGDSALYLCASSATGLRTYEQYFGPGTRLTVT.

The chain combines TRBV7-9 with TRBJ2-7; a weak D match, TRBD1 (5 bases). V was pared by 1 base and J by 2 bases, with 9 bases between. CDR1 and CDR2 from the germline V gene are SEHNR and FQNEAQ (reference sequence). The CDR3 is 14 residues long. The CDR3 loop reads CASSLGGGTYEQYF. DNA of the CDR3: TGTGCCAGCAGCTTAGGGGGCGGTACCTACGAGCAGTACTTC.

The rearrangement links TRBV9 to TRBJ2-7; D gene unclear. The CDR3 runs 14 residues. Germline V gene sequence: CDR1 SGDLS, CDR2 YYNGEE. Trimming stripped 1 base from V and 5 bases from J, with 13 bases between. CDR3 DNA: TGTGCCAGCAGCGTATCCCTAGTTGAGGACGAGCAGTACTTC. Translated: CASSVSLVEDEQYF.

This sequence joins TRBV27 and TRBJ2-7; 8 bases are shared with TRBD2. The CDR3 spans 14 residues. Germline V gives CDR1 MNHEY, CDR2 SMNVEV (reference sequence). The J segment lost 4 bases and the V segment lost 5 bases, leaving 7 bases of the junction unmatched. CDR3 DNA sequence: TGTGCCAGCAGTGACTTTGCGGGGGGTTACGAGCAGTACTTC. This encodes CASSDFAGGYEQYF.

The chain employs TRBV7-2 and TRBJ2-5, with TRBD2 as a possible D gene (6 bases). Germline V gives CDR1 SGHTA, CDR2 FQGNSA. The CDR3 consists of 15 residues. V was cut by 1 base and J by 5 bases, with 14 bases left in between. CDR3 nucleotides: TGTGCCAGCAGCTTAGGGCGGGGCGGAAGTGAGACCCAGTACTTC. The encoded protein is CASSLGRGGSETQYF. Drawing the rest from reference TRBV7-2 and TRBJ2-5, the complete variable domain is GAGVSQSPSNKVTEKGKDVELRCDPISGHTALYWYRQSLGQGLEFLIYFQGNSAPDKSGLPSDRFSAERTGGSVSTLTIQRTQQEDSAVYLCASSLGRGGSETQYFGPGTRLLVL.

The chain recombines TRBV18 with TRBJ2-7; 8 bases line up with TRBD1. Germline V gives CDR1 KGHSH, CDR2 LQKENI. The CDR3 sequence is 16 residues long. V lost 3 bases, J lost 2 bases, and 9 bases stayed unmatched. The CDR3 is CASSPLAGGRTYEQYF. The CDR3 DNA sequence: TGTGCCAGCTCACCCTTGGCAGGGGGCCGGACCTACGAGCAGTACTTC.

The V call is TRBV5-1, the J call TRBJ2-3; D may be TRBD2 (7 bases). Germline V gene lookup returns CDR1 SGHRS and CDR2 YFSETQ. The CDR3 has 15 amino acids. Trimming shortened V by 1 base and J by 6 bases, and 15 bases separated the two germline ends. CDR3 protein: CASSLSGGQQDTQYF. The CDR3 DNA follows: TGCGCCAGCAGCTTGTCGGGGGGACAACAGGATACGCAGTATTTT.

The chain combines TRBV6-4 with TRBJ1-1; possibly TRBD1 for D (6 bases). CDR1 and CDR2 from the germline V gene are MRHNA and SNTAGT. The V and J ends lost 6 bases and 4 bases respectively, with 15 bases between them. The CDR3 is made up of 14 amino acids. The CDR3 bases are TGTGCCAGCAGGCAACAGGGAGGGGTCACTGAAGCTTTCTTT. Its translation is CASRQQGGVTEAFF.

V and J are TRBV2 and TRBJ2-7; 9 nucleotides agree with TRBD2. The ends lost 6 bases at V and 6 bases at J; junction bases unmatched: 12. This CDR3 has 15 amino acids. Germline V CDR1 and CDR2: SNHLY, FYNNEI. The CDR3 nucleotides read TGTGCCAGCAGGTCGGAGCGGGAGGATTTCAGCGAGCAGTACTTC. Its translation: CASRSEREDFSEQYF. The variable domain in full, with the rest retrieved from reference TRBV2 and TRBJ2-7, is EPEVTQTPSHQVTQMGQEVILRCVPISNHLYFYWYRQILGQKVEFLVSFYNNEISEKSEIFDDQFSVERPDGSNFTLKIRSTKLEDSAMYFCASRSEREDFSEQYFGPGTRLTVT.

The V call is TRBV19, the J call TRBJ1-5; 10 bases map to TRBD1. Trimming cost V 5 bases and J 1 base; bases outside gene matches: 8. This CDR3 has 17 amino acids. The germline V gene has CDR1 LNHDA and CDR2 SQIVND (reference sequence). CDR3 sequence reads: CASSPRQGANSNQPQHF. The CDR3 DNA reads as TGTGCCAGTAGTCCCAGACAGGGGGCGAACAGCAATCAGCCCCAGCATTTT. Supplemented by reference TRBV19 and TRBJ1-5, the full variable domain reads DGGITQSPKYLFRKEGQNVTLSCEQNLNHDAMYWYRQDPGQGLRLIYYSQIVNDFQKGDIAEGYSVSREKKESFPLTVTSAQKNPTAFYLCASSPRQGANSNQPQHFGDGTRLSIL.

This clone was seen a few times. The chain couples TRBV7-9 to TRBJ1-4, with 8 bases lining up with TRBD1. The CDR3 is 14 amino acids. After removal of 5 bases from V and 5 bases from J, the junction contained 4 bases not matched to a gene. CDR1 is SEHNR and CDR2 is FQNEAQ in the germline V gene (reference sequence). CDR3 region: CASSPGQANEKLFF. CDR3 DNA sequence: TGTGCCAGCAGCCCGGGACAGGCGAATGAAAAACTGTTTTTT.

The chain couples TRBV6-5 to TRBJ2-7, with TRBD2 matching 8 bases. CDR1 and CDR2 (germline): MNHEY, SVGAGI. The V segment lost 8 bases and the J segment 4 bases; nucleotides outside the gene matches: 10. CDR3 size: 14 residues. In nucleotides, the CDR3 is TGTGCCAGCTCGAAAATGGCGGGGGGTTACGAGCAGTACTTC. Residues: CASSKMAGGYEQYF.

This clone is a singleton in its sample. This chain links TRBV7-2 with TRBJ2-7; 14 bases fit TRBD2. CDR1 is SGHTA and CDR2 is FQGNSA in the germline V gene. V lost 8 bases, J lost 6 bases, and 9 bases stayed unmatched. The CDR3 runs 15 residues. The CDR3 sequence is CASRRGTSGSSEQYF. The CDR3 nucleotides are TGTGCCAGCCGACGGGGGACTAGCGGGAGTTCCGAGCAGTACTTC.

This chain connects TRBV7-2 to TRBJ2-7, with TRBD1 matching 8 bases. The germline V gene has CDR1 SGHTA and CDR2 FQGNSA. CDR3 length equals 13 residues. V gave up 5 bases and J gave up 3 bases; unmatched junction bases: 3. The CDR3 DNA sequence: TGTGCCAGCAGCCGACAGGGGTGCTACGAGCAGTACTTC. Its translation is CASSRQGCYEQYF.

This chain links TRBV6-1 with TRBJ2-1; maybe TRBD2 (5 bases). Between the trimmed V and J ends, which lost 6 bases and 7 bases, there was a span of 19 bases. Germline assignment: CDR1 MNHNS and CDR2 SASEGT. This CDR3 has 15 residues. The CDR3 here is CASRAQSHRGNEQFF. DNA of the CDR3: TGTGCCAGCAGGGCCCAGAGCCACCGAGGGAATGAGCAGTTCTTC.

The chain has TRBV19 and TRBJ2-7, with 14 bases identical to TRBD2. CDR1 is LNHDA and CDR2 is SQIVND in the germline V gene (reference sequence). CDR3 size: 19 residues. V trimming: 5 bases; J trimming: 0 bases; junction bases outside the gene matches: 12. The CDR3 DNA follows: TGTGCCAGTAGTCCTTCCATCGGGACTAGCGGGAGACTCTCCTACGAGCAGTACTTC. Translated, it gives CASSPSIGTSGRLSYEQYF.

For the CDR3, the DNA is TGTGCCAGCTCACCAAGGACAGCCTATAATTCACCCCTCCACTTT. Its protein product is CASSPRTAYNSPLHF. The chain recombines TRBV18 with TRBJ1-6; a weak D match, TRBD1 (6 bases). The CDR3 runs 15 residues. Germline-derived CDR1 and CDR2 are KGHSH and LQKENI. The V gene lost 2 bases and the J gene lost 2 bases, with 7 bases spanning the gap.

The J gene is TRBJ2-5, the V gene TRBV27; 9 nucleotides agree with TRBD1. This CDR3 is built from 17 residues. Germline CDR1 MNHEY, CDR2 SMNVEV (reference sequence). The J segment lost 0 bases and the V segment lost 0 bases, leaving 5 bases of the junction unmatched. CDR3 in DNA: TGTGCCAGCAGTTTATCTTCCGGGACAGGGTACCAAGAGACCCAGTACTTC. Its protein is CASSLSSGTGYQETQYF.

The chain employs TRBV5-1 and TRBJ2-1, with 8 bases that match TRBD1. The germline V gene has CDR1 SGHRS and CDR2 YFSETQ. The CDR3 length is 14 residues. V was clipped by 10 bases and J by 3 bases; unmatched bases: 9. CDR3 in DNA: TGCGCCCTCCCCGGGACAGGAAACTACAATGAGCAGTTCTTC. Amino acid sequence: CALPGTGNYNEQFF.

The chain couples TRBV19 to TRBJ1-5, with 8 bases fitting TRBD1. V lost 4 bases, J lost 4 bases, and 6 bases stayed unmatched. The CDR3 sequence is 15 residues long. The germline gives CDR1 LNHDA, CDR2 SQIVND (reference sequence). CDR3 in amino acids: CASSTDRGKNQPQHF. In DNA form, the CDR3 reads TGTGCCAGTAGTACCGACAGGGGCAAAAATCAGCCCCAGCATTTT. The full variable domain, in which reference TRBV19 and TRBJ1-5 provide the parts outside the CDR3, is DGGITQSPKYLFRKEGQNVTLSCEQNLNHDAMYWYRQDPGQGLRLIYYSQIVNDFQKGDIAEGYSVSREKKESFPLTVTSAQKNPTAFYLCASSTDRGKNQPQHFGDGTRLSIL.

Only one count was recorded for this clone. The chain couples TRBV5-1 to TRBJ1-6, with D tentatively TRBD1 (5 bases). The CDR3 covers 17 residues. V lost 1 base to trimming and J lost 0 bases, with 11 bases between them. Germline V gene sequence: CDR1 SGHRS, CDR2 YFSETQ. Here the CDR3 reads CASSLRDSSSYNSPLHF. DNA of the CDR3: TGCGCCAGCAGCTTGCGGGACTCAAGCTCCTATAATTCACCCCTCCACTTT.

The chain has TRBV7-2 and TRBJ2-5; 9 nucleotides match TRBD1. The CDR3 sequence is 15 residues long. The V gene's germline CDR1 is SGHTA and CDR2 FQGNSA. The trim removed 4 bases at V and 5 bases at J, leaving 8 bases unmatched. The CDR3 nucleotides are TGTGCCAGCAGCTCCGCGGGACAGGGAGGGGAGACCCAGTACTTC. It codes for CASSSAGQGGETQYF.

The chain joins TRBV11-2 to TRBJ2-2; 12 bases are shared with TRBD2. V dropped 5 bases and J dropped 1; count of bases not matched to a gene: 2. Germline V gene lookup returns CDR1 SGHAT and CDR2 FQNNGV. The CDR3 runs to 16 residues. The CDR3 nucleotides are TGTGCCAGCAGCCCGACTAGCGGGGGGAACACCGGGGAGCTGTTTTTT. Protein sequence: CASSPTSGGNTGELFF.

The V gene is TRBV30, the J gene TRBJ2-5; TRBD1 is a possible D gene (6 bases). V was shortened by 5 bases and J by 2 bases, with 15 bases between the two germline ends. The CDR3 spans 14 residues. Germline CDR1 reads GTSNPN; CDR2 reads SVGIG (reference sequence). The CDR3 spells CAWGIGGVQETQYF. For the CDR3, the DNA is TGTGCCTGGGGGATAGGGGGAGTACAAGAGACCCAGTACTTC. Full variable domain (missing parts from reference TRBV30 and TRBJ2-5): SQTIHQWPATLVQPVGSPLSLECTVEGTSNPNLYWYRQAAGRGLQLLFYSVGIGQISSEVPQNLSASRPQDRQFILSSKKLLLSDSGFYLCAWGIGGVQETQYFGPGTRLLVL.

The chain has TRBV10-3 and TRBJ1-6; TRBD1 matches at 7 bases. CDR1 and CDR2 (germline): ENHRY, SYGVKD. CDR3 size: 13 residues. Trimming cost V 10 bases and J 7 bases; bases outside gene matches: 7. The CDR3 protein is CATCGQENSPLHF. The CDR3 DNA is TGTGCCACCTGCGGACAGGAGAATTCACCCCTCCACTTT.

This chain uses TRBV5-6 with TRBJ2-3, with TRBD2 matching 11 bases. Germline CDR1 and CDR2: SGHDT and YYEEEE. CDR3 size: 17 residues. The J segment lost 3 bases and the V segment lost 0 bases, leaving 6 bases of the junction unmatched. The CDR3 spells CASSLGVAGGQTDTQYF. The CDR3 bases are TGTGCCAGCAGCTTGGGGGTAGCGGGAGGGCAGACAGATACGCAGTATTTT. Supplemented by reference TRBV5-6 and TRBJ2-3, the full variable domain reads DAGVTQSPTHLIKTRGQQVTLRCSPKSGHDTVSWYQQALGQGPQFIFQYYEEEERQRGNFPDRFSGHQFPNYSSELNVNALLLGDSALYLCASSLGVAGGQTDTQYFGPGTRLTVL.

This CDR3 reads CASSSQVGGLDEQYF. DNA for the CDR3: TGTGCCAGCAGCTCCCAGGTAGGGGGCCTTGACGAGCAGTACTTC. The rearrangement uses TRBV7-2 and TRBJ2-7; 7 positions agree with TRBD1. The V gene end was trimmed by 4 bases and the J gene end by 5 bases; junction bases not matched to a gene: 11. Germline CDR1 is SGHTA and CDR2 is FQGNSA. This CDR3 has 15 amino acids. Filled out from reference TRBV7-2 and TRBJ2-7, the complete variable domain reads GAGVSQSPSNKVTEKGKDVELRCDPISGHTALYWYRQSLGQGLEFLIYFQGNSAPDKSGLPSDRFSAERTGGSVSTLTIQRTQQEDSAVYLCASSSQVGGLDEQYFGPGTRLTVT.

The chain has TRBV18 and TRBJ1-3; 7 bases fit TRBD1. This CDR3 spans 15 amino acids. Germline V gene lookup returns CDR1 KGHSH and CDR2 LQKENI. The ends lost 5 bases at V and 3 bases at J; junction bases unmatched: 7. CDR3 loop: CASSAGTAIGNTIYF. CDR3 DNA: TGTGCCAGCTCAGCCGGGACAGCGATTGGAAACACCATATATTTT.

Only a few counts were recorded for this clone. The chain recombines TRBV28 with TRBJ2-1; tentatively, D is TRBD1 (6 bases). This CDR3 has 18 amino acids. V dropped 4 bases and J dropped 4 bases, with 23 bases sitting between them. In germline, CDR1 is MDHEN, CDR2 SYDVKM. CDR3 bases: TGTGCCAGCAGTTCCAGGGACATTTCGCTCGGATTTTACAATGAGCAGTTCTTC. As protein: CASSSRDISLGFYNEQFF.